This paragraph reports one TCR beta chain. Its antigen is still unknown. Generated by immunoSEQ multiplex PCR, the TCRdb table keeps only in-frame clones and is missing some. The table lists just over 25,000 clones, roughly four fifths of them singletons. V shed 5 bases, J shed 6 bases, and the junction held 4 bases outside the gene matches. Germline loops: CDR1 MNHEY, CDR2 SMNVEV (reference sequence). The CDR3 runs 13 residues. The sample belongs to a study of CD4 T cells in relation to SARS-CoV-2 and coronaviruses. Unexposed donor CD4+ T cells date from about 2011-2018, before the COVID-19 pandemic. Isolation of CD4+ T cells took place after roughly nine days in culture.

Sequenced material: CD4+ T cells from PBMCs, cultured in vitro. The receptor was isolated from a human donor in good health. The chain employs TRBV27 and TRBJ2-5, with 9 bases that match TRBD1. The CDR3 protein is CASSGDRDKTQYF. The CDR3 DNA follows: TGTGCCAGCAGTGGGGACAGGGACAAGACCCAGTACTTC.